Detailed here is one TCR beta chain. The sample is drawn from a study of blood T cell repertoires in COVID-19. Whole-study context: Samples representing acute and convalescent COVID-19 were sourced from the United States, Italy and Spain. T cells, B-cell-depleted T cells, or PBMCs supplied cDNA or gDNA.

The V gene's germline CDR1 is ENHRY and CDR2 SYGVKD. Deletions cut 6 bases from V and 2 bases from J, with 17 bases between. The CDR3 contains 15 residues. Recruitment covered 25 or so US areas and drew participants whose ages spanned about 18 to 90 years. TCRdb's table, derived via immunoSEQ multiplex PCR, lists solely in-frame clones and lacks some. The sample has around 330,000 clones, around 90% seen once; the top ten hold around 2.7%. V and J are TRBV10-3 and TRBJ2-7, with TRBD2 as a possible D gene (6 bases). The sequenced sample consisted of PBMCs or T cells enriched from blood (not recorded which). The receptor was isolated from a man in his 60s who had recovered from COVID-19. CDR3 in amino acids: CAISGNSGLTYEQYF. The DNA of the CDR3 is TGTGCCATCAGCGGGAACTCGGGACTTACCTACGAGCAGTACTTC.